These 13 T cell receptor beta chains share one sample of origin, sequenced in a study of TIL therapy for anti-PD-1-resistant metastatic lung cancer. Sequencing used immunoSEQ v3. Produced via immunoSEQ multiplex PCR; TCRdb's table is partial and in-frame only. Of under 35,000 clones listed, roughly 69% were seen once; the top ten hold around 2.9%. Time point in this sample: pre-treatment sample, taken before nivolumab and TIL therapy. The sample was blood, taken at baseline. These receptors were collected from a woman between 25 and 85 years old with non-small cell lung cancer.

This clone came up a few times. CDR3 protein: CAWGSWGEQYF. CDR3 nucleotides: TGTGCCTGGGGATCCTGGGGGGAGCAGTACTTC. The J gene is TRBJ2-7, the V gene TRBV30; either TRBD1 or TRBD2 may supply D (5 bases each). This CDR3 has 11 amino acids. The V gene's germline CDR1 is GTSNPN and CDR2 SVGIG (reference sequence). Trimming removed 5 bases at V and 7 bases at J, with 12 bases between.

This clone was seen a single time. The chain joins TRBV7-9 to TRBJ2-1, with TRBD2 matching 14 bases. Unmatched junction bases numbered 10, after V lost 4 bases and J lost 8 bases. The CDR3 has 17 residues. Germline V gene lookup returns CDR1 SEHNR and CDR2 FQNEAQ (reference sequence). In nucleotides, the CDR3 is TGTGCCAGCAGCTCCAGACTAGCGGGAGGGTCTAGGGATGAGCAGTTCTTC. Its translation is CASSSRLAGGSRDEQFF.

The chain recombines TRBV5-4 with TRBJ2-2; D is unclear. Germline V gene data show CDR1 as SGHNT and CDR2 as YYREEE (reference sequence). Trimming removed 3 bases at V and 3 bases at J, with 9 bases between. The CDR3 totals 14 residues. CDR3 DNA sequence: TGTGCCAGCAGCTCCGGGTGGGACACCGGGGAGCTGTTTTTT. Residues: CASSSGWDTGELFF.

This rearrangement joins TRBV11-2 to TRBJ2-3; 11 bases align to TRBD1. With 3 bases clipped from V and 5 bases from J, the junction kept 13 bases outside the gene matches. CDR1 and CDR2 from the germline V gene are SGHAT and FQNNGV. This CDR3 has 18 amino acids. The CDR3 nucleotides read TGTGCCAGCAGCTTGGGGAGGGGACAGGGGGGCCTGAGAGATACGCAGTATTTT. It translates to CASSLGRGQGGLRDTQYF.

V gene TRBV19 combines with J gene TRBJ2-7; D may be TRBD2 (5 bases). This CDR3 has 13 amino acids. With 1 base removed from V and 6 bases from J, the gap between germline ends came to 10 bases. Germline CDR1 LNHDA, CDR2 SQIVND (reference sequence). CDR3 coding DNA: TGTGCCAGTAGTATAGTCCTAGCTGGCGAGCAGTACTTC. Its protein is CASSIVLAGEQYF.

The gene calls are TRBV2 and TRBJ1-1; D ambiguous. The CDR3 has 11 residues. Trimming left V 7 bases short and J 5 bases short, with 8 bases between. Per germline, CDR1 SNHLY and CDR2 FYNNEI. Here the CDR3 DNA reads TGTGCCAGCAAATGGGGAACTGAAGCTTTCTTT. It specifies CASKWGTEAFF.

This clone was counted a few times. The chain has TRBV6-6 and TRBJ2-3; possible D gene TRBD2, 6 bases. The germline V gene has CDR1 MNHNY and CDR2 SVGAGI (reference sequence). The CDR3 contains 16 residues. Trimming took off 5 bases at V and 2 bases at J, with 17 bases between the two ends. For the CDR3, the DNA is TGTGCCAGCAGTGGGCGGCAGACGGGAGACACAGATACGCAGTATTTT. This codes for CASSGRQTGDTDTQYF.

The J gene is TRBJ2-1, the V gene TRBV5-1; TRBD2 aligns across 11 bases. The CDR3 consists of 16 residues. Trimming cost V 3 bases and J 0 bases; bases outside gene matches: 2. Germline V CDR1 and CDR2: SGHRS, YFSETQ. The CDR3 region has the DNA TGCGCCAGCAGCTCGCTAGCGGGAGGCTCCTACAATGAGCAGTTCTTC. The encoded protein is CASSSLAGGSYNEQFF. The whole variable domain, remainder taken from reference TRBV5-1 and TRBJ2-1, is KAGVTQTPRYLIKTRGQQVTLSCSPISGHRSVSWYQQTPGQGLQFLFEYFSETQRNKGNFPGRFSGRQFSNSRSEMNVSTLELGDSALYLCASSSLAGGSYNEQFFGPGTRLTVL.

The chain couples TRBV2 to TRBJ1-6; 10 bases are a match to TRBD1. Germline lookup yields CDR1 SNHLY and CDR2 FYNNEI. This CDR3 has 14 residues. The trim removed 7 bases at V and 7 bases at J, leaving 4 bases unmatched. CDR3 nucleotide sequence: TGTGCCAGCAAGGACAGGGGGATGAATTCACCCCTCCACTTT. This sequence encodes CASKDRGMNSPLHF. The full variable domain, its missing parts supplied by reference TRBV2 and TRBJ1-6, is EPEVTQTPSHQVTQMGQEVILRCVPISNHLYFYWYRQILGQKVEFLVSFYNNEISEKSEIFDDQFSVERPDGSNFTLKIRSTKLEDSAMYFCASKDRGMNSPLHFGNGTRLTVT.

V usage is TRBV14 and J usage is TRBJ1-1, with D perhaps matching TRBD1 (6 bases). Germline CDR1 is SGHDN and CDR2 is FVKESK. The CDR3 contains 16 residues. Between the trimmed V and J ends, which lost 1 base and 0 bases, there was a span of 12 bases. CDR3 loop: CASSQGGGLMNTEAFF. CDR3 bases: TGTGCCAGCAGCCAAGGGGGGGGGCTGATGAACACTGAAGCTTTCTTT.

V and J are TRBV11-1 and TRBJ2-2; D might be TRBD2 (5 bases). The CDR3 consists of 14 residues. Germline V gene sequence: CDR1 SGHAT, CDR2 FQDESV (reference sequence). V gave up 4 bases and J gave up 5 bases, with 11 bases separating them. The CDR3 sequence: CASSSYGETGELFF. CDR3 in DNA: TGTGCCAGCAGCTCCTATGGGGAGACCGGGGAGCTGTTTTTT.

V usage is TRBV27 and J usage is TRBJ2-7, with D perhaps TRBD2 (7 bases). The germline V gene has CDR1 MNHEY and CDR2 SMNVEV (reference sequence). Trimming took 0 bases from V and 3 from J, leaving 15 bases between them. This CDR3 is 16 amino acids long. Written as DNA, the CDR3 is TGTGCCAGCAGTTTATCGGGGGCTAGCGGTTACTACGAGCAGTACTTC. Translation: CASSLSGASGYYEQYF.

This chain uses TRBV7-2 with TRBJ2-1; 7 bases align to TRBD1. In germline, CDR1 is SGHTA, CDR2 FQGNSA. This CDR3 contains 13 residues. The V segment lost 4 bases and the J segment 13 bases; nucleotides outside the gene matches: 10. CDR3 sequence (DNA): TGTGCCAGCAGCTCCTCCGGGACAGCCTTACAGTTCTTC. Translation gives CASSSSGTALQFF.